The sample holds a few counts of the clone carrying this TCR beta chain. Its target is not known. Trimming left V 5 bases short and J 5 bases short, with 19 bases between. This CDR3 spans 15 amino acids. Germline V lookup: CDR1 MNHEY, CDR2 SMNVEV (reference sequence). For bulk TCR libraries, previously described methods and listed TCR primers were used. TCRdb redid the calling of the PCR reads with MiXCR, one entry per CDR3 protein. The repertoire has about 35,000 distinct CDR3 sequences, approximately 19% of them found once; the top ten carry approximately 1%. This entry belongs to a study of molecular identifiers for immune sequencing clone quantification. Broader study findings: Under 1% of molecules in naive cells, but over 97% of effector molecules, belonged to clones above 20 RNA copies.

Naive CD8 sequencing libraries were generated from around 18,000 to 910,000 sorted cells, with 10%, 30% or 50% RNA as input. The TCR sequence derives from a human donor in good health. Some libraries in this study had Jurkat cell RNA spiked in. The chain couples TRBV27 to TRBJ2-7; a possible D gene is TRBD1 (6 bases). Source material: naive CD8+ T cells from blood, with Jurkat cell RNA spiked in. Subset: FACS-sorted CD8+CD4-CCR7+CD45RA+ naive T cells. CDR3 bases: TGTGCCAGCAGTCCGCGGCCACAGGGCTTCCACGAGCAGTACTTC. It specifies CASSPRPQGFHEQYF.